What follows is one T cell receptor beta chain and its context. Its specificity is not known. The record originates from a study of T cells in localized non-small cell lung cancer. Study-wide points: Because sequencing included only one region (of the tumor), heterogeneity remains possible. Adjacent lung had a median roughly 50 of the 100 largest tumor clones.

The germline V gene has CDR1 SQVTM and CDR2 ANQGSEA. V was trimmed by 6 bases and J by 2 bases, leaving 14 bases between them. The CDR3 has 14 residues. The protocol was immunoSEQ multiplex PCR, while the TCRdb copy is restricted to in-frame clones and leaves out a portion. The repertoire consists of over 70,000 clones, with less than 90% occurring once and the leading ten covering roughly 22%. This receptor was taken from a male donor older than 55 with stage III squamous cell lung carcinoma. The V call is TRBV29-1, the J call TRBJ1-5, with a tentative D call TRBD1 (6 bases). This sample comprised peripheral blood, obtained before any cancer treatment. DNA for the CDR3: TGCAGCGTCGGGTCGGGGGGCGGCAATCAGCCCCAGCATTTT. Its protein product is CSVGSGGGNQPQHF.